Detailed here is one T cell receptor (beta chain). No antigen is known for it. Single viable CD3+CD4+CD8-CD45RO+ cells were sorted as the memory CD4+ T cells. Serostatus was set by detecting CMV pp150, pp28, p38, p52 IgG. The table came from immunoSEQ multiplex PCR; TCRdb's copy has only in-frame clones and leaves some out. The table shows 50,000 or so clones, with about 80% occurring only once. This entry is derived from a study of memory CD4+ T cells and cytomegalovirus serostatus. The overall study: This sample comes from healthy Belgian adults, roughly nine CMV seropositive, about 25 seronegative.

The study, taken as a whole, reports: Suggested: most of the CMV-linked TCR signature lies in CD4+ memory cells.

The CDR3 length is 16 residues. In germline, CDR1 is SGHRS, CDR2 YFSETQ. Trimming took 6 bases from V and 2 from J; bases not matched to a gene: 13. This clonotype was sampled from an adult in good health and CMV-seropositive. This chain connects TRBV5-1 to TRBJ2-5; 7 nucleotides align to TRBD2. Material for sequencing was memory CD4+ T cells from blood. DNA for the CDR3: TGCGCCAGCACTAACCGGGGAGGAGCGGGGCAAGAGACCCAGTACTTC. Translation gives CASTNRGGAGQETQYF.